A single sample is the source of the 7 T cell receptor beta chains below, sequenced in a study of blood T cell repertoires in COVID-19. Produced via immunoSEQ multiplex PCR; TCRdb's table is partial and in-frame only. The data contain 330,000 or so clones, around 90% of them singletons. Sequencing was carried out using peripheral blood. The receptors originated from a woman aged 55-69 years with COVID-19, enrolled during active disease.

The chain recombines TRBV5-8 with TRBJ2-6; possibly TRBD2 for D (5 bases). This CDR3 contains 16 residues. Germline CDR1 is SGHTS and CDR2 is YDEGEE. Trimming took off 4 bases at V and 0 bases at J, with 11 bases between the two ends. CDR3 sequence reads: CASSPGGHSGANVLTF. DNA of the CDR3: TGTGCCAGCAGCCCCGGAGGTCACTCTGGGGCCAACGTCCTGACTTTC.

The chain couples TRBV5-1 to TRBJ1-1; 10 nucleotides agree with TRBD1. Germline CDR1 is SGHRS and CDR2 is YFSETQ. Germline trimming cut 3 bases from V and 3 bases from J; bases unmatched to any gene: 5. This CDR3 contains 15 residues. The CDR3: CASSSSDRGHTEAFF. CDR3 in DNA: TGCGCCAGCAGCTCCTCCGACAGGGGGCACACTGAAGCTTTCTTT.

This chain connects TRBV7-2 to TRBJ1-6, with D uncertain. The CDR3 length is 14 residues. Trimming shortened V by 3 bases and J by 9 bases, and 12 bases separated the two germline ends. Germline V lookup: CDR1 SGHTA, CDR2 FQGNSA. The DNA of the CDR3 is TGTGCCAGCAGCTTGCGGCTAAGAACTTCACCCCTCCACTTT. This sequence encodes CASSLRLRTSPLHF. Full variable domain (missing parts from reference TRBV7-2 and TRBJ1-6): GAGVSQSPSNKVTEKGKDVELRCDPISGHTALYWYRQSLGQGLEFLIYFQGNSAPDKSGLPSDRFSAERTGGSVSTLTIQRTQQEDSAVYLCASSLRLRTSPLHFGNGTRLTVT.

As DNA, the CDR3 is TGTGCCACCAGTGAGTCCGGGACAGGGGCCCAAGCTTTCTTT. Encoded protein: CATSESGTGAQAFF. This chain connects TRBV24-1 to TRBJ1-1, with TRBD1 matching over 10 bases. V dropped 4 bases and J dropped 9; count of bases not matched to a gene: 7. Germline CDR1 reads KGHDR; CDR2 reads SFDVKD. The CDR3 is 14 amino acids.

This clone showed up just once. The rearrangement joins TRBV5-1 to TRBJ2-1; weak D call: TRBD2 (5 bases). Trimming took 1 base from V and 7 from J, leaving 12 bases between them. The CDR3 sequence is 14 residues long. CDR1 and CDR2 (germline): SGHRS, YFSETQ. The CDR3 coding sequence is TGCGCCAGCAGCTTGATGGACGGCGGGAATGAGCAGTTCTTC. Residues: CASSLMDGGNEQFF.

The chain has TRBV3-1 (or the pseudogene TRBV3-2) and TRBJ2-2; D is undetermined. Germline CDR1 is LGHDT and CDR2 is YNNKEL (reference sequence). This CDR3 has 14 amino acids. Trimming removed 4 bases at V and 2 bases at J, with 8 bases between. The CDR3 sequence is CASSPRVNTGELFF. The CDR3 DNA follows: TGTGCCAGCAGCCCACGGGTCAACACCGGGGAGCTGTTTTTT.

As DNA, the CDR3 is TGTGCCAGCAGACAGGATCTCAATCAGCCCCAGCATTTT. This translates into CASRQDLNQPQHF. The V call is TRBV6-6, the J call TRBJ1-5, with D perhaps matching TRBD1 (5 bases). Germline lookup yields CDR1 MNHNY and CDR2 SVGAGI (reference sequence). V was cut by 6 bases and J by 3 bases, with 9 bases left in between. This CDR3 region has 13 residues.